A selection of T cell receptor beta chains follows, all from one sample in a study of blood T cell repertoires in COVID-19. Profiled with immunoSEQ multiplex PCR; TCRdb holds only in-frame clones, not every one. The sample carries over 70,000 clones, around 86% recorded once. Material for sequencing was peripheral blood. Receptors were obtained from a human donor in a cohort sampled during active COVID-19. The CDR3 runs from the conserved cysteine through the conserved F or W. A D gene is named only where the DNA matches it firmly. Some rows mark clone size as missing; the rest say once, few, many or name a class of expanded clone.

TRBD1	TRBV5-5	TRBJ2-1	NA	TGTGCCAGCAGCTTGTTGCAGGGGGCCGATGAGCAGTTCTTC	CASSLLQGADEQFF
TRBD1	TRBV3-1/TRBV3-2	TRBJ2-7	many	TGTGCCAGCAGCCAAGCCCGACAGGGGTACGAGCAGTACTTC	CASSQARQGYEQYF
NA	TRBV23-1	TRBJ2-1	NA	TGCGCCAGCAGTCAATCGGAAGCGGCTTACAATGAGCAGTTCTTC	CASSQSEAAYNEQFF
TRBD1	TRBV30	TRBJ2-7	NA	TGTGCCTGGAGCACAGGGGCCCTTTACGAGCAGTACTTC	CAWSTGALYEQYF
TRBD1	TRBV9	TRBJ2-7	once	TGTGCCAGCAGCCCTCAGGGGGGACAGGTCTACGAGCAGTACTTC	CASSPQGGQVYEQYF
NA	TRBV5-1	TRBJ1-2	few	TGCGCCAGCTCTGGGGGGGGCAACTATGGCTACACCTTC	CASSGGGNYGYTF
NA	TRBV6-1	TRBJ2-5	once	TGTGCCAGCAGTGAAATTCGGACTGCTCAAGAGACCCAGTACTTC	CASSEIRTAQETQYF
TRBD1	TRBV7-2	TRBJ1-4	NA	TGTGCCAGCAGTCTAAACAGGGGAAGTGAAAAACTGTTTTTT	CASSLNRGSEKLFF
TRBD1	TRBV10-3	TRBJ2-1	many	TGTGCCATCAGTGAGTCGACAGGGCGGCGATACAATGAGCAGTTCTTC	CAISESTGRRYNEQFF
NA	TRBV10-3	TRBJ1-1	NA	TGTGCCATCAGCCCGACTGCTATGAACACTGAAGCTTTCTTT	CAISPTAMNTEAFF
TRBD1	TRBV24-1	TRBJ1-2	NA	TGTGCCACCAGTGATCGACAGGGCTTCTATGGCTACACCTTC	CATSDRQGFYGYTF
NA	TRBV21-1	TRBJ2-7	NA	TGTGCCAGCAGCAAGAGAGGCTTCCCCTCCTACGAGCAGTACTTC	CASSKRGFPSYEQYF
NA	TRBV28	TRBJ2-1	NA	TGTGCCAGCACCAGTGCCAGCTCCTACAATGAGCAGTTCTTC	CASTSASSYNEQFF
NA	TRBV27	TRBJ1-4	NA	TGTGCCAGCCGCGCCCGGGGGGCGGCTAATGAAAAACTGTTTTTT	CASRARGAANEKLFF
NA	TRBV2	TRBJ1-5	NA	TGTGCCAGCAGTGACCTCGCCCTTTCAGGGCAAGGGCAGCCCCAGCATTTT	CASSDLALSGQGQPQHF
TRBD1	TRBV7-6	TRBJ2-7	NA	TGTGCCAGCAGCGTTATGAGGGGGCTTACCTACGAGCAGTACTTC	CASSVMRGLTYEQYF
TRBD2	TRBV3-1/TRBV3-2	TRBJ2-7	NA	TGTGCCAGCAGCCCCCTAGCGGTTTCCTCCTACGAGCAGTACTTC	CASSPLAVSSYEQYF
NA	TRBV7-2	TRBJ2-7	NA	TGTGCCAGCAGCTTAAGGGGGACCTACGAGCAGTACTTC	CASSLRGTYEQYF
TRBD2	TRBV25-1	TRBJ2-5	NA	TGTGCCAGCAGTGAAGACCGGGAGGCAGGGGAGACCCAGTACTTC	CASSEDREAGETQYF
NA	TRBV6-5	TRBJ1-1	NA	TGTGCCAGCAGCCTAGGACAGCCGTACACTGAAGCTTTCTTT	CASSLGQPYTEAFF